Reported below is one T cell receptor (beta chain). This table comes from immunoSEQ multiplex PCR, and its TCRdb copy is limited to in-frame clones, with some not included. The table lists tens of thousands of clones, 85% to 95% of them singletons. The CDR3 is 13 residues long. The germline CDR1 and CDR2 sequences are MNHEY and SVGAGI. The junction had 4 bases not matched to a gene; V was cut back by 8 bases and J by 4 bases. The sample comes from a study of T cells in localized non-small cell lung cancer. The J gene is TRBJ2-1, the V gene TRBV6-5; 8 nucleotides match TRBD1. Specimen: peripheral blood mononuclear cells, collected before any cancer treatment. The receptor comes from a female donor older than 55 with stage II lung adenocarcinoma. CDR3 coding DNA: TGTGCCAGCGCCTGGGACAGGTACAATGAGCAGTTCTTC. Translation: CASAWDRYNEQFF.